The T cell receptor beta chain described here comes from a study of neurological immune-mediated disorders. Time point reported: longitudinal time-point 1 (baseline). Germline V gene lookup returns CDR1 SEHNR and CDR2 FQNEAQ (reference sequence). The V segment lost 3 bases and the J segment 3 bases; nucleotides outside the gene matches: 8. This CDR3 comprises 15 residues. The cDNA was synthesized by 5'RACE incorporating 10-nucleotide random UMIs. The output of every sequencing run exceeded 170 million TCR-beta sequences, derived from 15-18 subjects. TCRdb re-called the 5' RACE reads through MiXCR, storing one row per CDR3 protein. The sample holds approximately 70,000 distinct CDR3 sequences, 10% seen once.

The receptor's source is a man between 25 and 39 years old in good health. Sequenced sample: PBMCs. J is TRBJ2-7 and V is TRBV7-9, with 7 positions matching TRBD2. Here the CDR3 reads CASSLIPSGGYEQYF. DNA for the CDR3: TGTGCCAGCAGCTTGATCCCGTCGGGGGGCTACGAGCAGTACTTC.